This T cell receptor (beta chain) is from a study of blood T cell repertoires in COVID-19. Original analysis: Amplification of reference gene primers was used by the study to estimate nucleated cell counts. Only in-frame clones appear in the TCRdb table, and some are missing; sequencing was by immunoSEQ multiplex PCR. That table supplies the V and J calls and clone size; D and trimming were determined from the DNA. Of roughly 300,000 clones listed, approximately 89% were seen once; the top ten hold about 7.8%. This CDR3 comprises 14 residues. The germline V and J ends were trimmed by 4 bases and 7 bases, with 14 bases remaining between them. CDR1 MNHNY and CDR2 SVGAGI come from the germline V gene (reference sequence).

The material sequenced was peripheral blood. This TCR came from a woman between 45 and 60 years old who had recovered from COVID-19. The chain joins TRBV6-6 to TRBJ1-5, with a weak D call TRBD1 (6 bases). DNA for the CDR3: TGTGCCAGCAGTTTACATGGGGGCGGACAGCCCCAGCATTTT. Translation: CASSLHGGGQPQHF.